One and the same sample provided the 6 T cell receptor beta chains below, sequenced in a study of CD49a tissue-resident CD8 T cells in human skin. This table comes from immunoSEQ multiplex PCR, and its TCRdb copy is limited to in-frame clones, with some not included. The sample has about 950 clones, roughly three fifths seen once. Specimen: CLA- CD8+ effector memory T cells sorted from blood. These receptors all stem from a human donor in good health.

This clone has just one count. The chain recombines TRBV4-1 with TRBJ2-5, with 8 bases matching TRBD1. The J segment lost 3 bases and the V segment lost 6 bases, leaving 9 bases of the junction unmatched. CDR3 size: 15 residues. Germline assignment: CDR1 MGHRA and CDR2 YSYEKL. DNA for the CDR3: TGCGCCAGCAGTCCCGGGACAGGACTCGAAGAGACCCAGTACTTC. Translated, it gives CASSPGTGLEETQYF.

This clone was detected only a few times. CDR3 nucleotides: TGTGCCAGCAGTGCGGCAGCGGGCCAAGAGACCCAGTACTTC. Residues: CASSAAAGQETQYF. The chain recombines TRBV6-4 with TRBJ2-5, with D possibly TRBD2 on 6 matching bases. The CDR3 spans 14 residues. Between the trimmed V and J ends, which lost 4 bases and 1 base, there was a span of 10 bases. CDR1 and CDR2 (germline): MRHNA, SNTAGT.

The V and J genes are TRBV27 and TRBJ1-5; the match to TRBD1 covers 7 bases. The CDR3 contains 15 residues. V dropped 5 bases and J dropped 0; count of bases not matched to a gene: 4. Germline values: CDR1 MNHEY, CDR2 SMNVEV (reference sequence). The CDR3 spells CASSKQGNSNQPQHF. The DNA of the CDR3 is TGTGCCAGCAGTAAACAGGGGAATAGCAATCAGCCCCAGCATTTT.

The chain combines TRBV27 with TRBJ2-7, with 11 positions matching TRBD2. Germline V gene data show CDR1 as MNHEY and CDR2 as SMNVEV (reference sequence). The length of the CDR3 is 14 residues. Unmatched junction bases numbered 0, after V lost 3 bases and J lost 2 bases. Written as DNA, the CDR3 is TGTGCCAGCAGTTTGGGACTAGCGGCCTACGAGCAGTACTTC. This translates into CASSLGLAAYEQYF.

This sequence joins TRBV6-4 and TRBJ2-1, with 11 bases fitting TRBD2. V was pared by 4 bases and J by 8 bases, with 4 bases of the junction left unmatched. Per the germline V gene, CDR1 is MRHNA and CDR2 is SNTAGT. The CDR3 totals 14 residues. The chain's CDR3 is CASSGLAGSDEQFF. Written as DNA, the CDR3 is TGTGCCAGCAGTGGACTAGCGGGGTCAGATGAGCAGTTCTTC.

This clone is judged large. The genes are TRBV2 and TRBJ1-3, with D unresolved. The CDR3 runs to 12 residues. V gave up 8 bases and J gave up 8 bases, with 13 bases separating them. Germline assignment: CDR1 SNHLY and CDR2 FYNNEI. The CDR3 nucleotides are TGTGCCAGCGAGGCAGAGGAGGACACCATATATTTT. This sequence encodes CASEAEEDTIYF.